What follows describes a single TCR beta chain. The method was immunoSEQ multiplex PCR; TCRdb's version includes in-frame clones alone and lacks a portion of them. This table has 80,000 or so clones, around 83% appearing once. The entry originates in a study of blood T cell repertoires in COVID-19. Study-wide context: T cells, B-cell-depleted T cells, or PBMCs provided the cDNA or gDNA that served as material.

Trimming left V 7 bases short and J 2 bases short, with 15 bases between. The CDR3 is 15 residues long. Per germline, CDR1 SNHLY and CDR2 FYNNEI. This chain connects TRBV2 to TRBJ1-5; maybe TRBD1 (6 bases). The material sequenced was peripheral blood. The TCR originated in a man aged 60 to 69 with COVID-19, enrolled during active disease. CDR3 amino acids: CASKREQGGNQPQHF. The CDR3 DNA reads TGTGCCAGCAAAAGGGAACAGGGTGGCAATCAGCCCCAGCATTTT.